Listed below are T cell receptor beta chains from one sample, sequenced in a study of blood T cell repertoires in COVID-19. Sequenced by immunoSEQ multiplex PCR; TCRdb stores in-frame clones only, minus some. The sample lists approximately 200,000 clones, approximately 86% occurring once. Sequencing was done on a sample of PBMCs or T cells enriched from blood (not recorded which). The receptor set was obtained from a woman aged 25 to 39 who had recovered from COVID-19. The CDR3 runs from the conserved cysteine through the conserved F or W.

TRBV11-3 | CASSWVRQGKTEAFF
TRBV4-2 | CASSQGPHYTDTQYF
TRBV2 | CASSGQGKSNEKLFF
TRBV27 | CASSSRSMNTEAFF
TRBV28 | CAIGTGGYQPQHF
TRBV29-1 | CSGGDSVNYGYTF
TRBV3-1/TRBV3-2 | CARPGGPFPEKLFF
TRBV30 | CAWTRPPTVYGYTF
TRBV12-3/TRBV12-4 | CASSSGTGRGYTF
TRBV4-1 | CASSQDGRGTGANVLTF
TRBV7-6 | CASSLDPGPHNRQPQHF
TRBV5-1 | CASKGGLGLMNTEAFF
TRBV12-3/TRBV12-4 | CASSRSSYEQYF
TRBV18 | CASSRGGPPRGFF
TRBV27 | CASSLSREMDYGYTF
TRBV5-1 | CASSQLHLPVVDYGYTF